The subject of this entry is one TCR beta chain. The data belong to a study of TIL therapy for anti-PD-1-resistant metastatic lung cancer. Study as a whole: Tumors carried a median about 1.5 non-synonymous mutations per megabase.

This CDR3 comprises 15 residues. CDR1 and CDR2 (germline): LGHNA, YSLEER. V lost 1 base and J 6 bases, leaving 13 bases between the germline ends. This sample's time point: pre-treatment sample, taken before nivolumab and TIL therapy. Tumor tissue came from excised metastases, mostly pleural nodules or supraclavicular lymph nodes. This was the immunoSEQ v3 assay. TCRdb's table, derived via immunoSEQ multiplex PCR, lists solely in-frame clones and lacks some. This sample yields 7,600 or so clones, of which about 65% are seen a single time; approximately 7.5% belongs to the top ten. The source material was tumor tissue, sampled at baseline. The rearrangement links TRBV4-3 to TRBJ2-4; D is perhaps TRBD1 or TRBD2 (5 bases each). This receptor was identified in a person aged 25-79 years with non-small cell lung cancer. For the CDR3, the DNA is TGCGCCAGCAGCCAAGTGGGGGTCGGAAGAAACATTCAGTACTTC. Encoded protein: CASSQVGVGRNIQYF.